Below, one TCR beta chain is given with its context. Its cognate antigen is unknown. The read terminates 3 residues before the CDR3 end, so the remaining end is supplied by the germline J gene. Here immunoSEQ multiplex PCR was the method, and the copy in TCRdb shows in-frame clones only, minus some. The sample contains 25,000 to 30,000 clones, none of them singletons. Caucasian heritage predominated among both patients and controls. This sample stems from a study of T cell clonality in common variable immunodeficiency. The CDR3 covers 15 residues. V was clipped by 3 bases and J by 0 bases, with 8 bases between them. Germline lookup yields CDR1 LNHDA and CDR2 SQIVND (reference sequence). The study's findings and limits: Reportedly, TCR beta sequences from common variable immunodeficiency showed fewer deletions and N-nucleotide insertions. CVID subjects shared fewer TCRbeta clones than healthy controls did. CVID subjects showed higher TCRbeta clonality than healthy controls.

The receptor was derived from a human donor with common variable immunodeficiency. Sequencing was done on a sample of peripheral blood mononuclear cells. The chain combines TRBV19 with TRBJ2-2; tentative D call: TRBD1 (6 bases). The CDR3 sequence: CASSMRTANTGELFF. The CDR3 DNA, read in part, is TGTGCCAGTAGTATGCGGACAGCGAACACCGGGGAG. Using reference TRBV19 and TRBJ2-2 for the parts outside the CDR3, the full variable domain is DGGITQSPKYLFRKEGQNVTLSCEQNLNHDAMYWYRQDPGQGLRLIYYSQIVNDFQKGDIAEGYSVSREKKESFPLTVTSAQKNPTAFYLCASSMRTANTGELFFGEGSRLTVL.